The sequence of this T cell receptor beta chain was determined in a study of human T cells and chemical hapten exposure. Study overall: Small pooled library volume differences mainly caused per-sample TCR yield variation.

Germline CDR1 reads LNHDA; CDR2 reads SQIVND (reference sequence). This CDR3 has 14 amino acids. Trimming left V 5 bases short and J 2 bases short, with 12 bases between. TCRdb recomputed calls from the RACE reads with MiXCR, one row per CDR3 protein. The table includes 50,000 or so distinct CDR3 sequences, roughly 9.5% detected once. Notes on the study in general: The count of PT1 expanded TCRs correlated positively with patch test score.

This clonotype was seen repeatedly, ten times or more. Its target is not known. Time point given: patch test 1, 2 weeks after DPC sensitization. As to treatment: therapeutic diphenylcyclopropenone sensitization with weekly scalp DPC. Phlebotomy was performed prior to application of every patch test. The donor pool consisted of alopecia patients aged 18 to 70 years, considered suitable for DPC. The V gene is TRBV19, the J gene TRBJ2-5, with a tentative D call TRBD2 (5 bases). Material: whole blood, obtained in connection with sensitization to the hapten diphenylcyclopropenone (DPC). The TCR was taken from a woman between 50 and 59 years old with alopecia areata. Some clones in this sample may be carry-over from other donors' samples. The CDR3 loop is CASSRREVQETQYF. The DNA for the CDR3 is TGTGCCAGTAGTCGTCGGGAAGTGCAAGAGACCCAGTACTTC.